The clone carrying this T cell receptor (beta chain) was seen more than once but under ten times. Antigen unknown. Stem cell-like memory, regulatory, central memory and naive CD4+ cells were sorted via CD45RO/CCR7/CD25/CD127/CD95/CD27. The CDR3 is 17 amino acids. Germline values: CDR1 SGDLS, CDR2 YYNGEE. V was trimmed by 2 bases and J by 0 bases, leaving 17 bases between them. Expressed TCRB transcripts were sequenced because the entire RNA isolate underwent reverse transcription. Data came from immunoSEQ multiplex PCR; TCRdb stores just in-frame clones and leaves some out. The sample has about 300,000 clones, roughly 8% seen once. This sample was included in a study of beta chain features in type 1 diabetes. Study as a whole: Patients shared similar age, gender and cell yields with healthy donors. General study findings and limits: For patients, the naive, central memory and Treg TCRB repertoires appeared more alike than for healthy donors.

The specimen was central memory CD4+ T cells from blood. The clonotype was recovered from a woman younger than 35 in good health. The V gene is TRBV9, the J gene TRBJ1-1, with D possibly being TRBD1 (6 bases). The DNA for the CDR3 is TGTGCCAGCAGCGTGGGTGCCGGGGGCAGGATGAACACTGAAGCTTTCTTT. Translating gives CASSVGAGGRMNTEAFF.